This entry describes one T cell receptor beta chain. The sample is drawn from a study of blood T cell repertoires in COVID-19. Overall study context: Sample material is recorded as cDNA or gDNA derived from T cells, B-cell-depleted T cells, or PBMCs.

Germline values: CDR1 MNHEY, CDR2 SVGEGT. The CDR3 is 11 residues long. Deletions cut 5 bases from V and 5 bases from J, with 6 bases between. Per the study methods: Reference gene primer amplification in the assay estimated nucleated cell counts. Clones were read by immunoSEQ multiplex PCR, and TCRdb kept only the in-frame ones, dropping some. V, J and clone size are those of that table, while D and trimming were read from the DNA. The sample holds approximately 150,000 clones, 65% to 85% seen once. The clonotype originates from a man between 65 and 80 years old with active or convalescent COVID-19. The chain joins TRBV6-2 or TRBV6-3 to TRBJ1-2, with D uncertain. The material sequenced was peripheral blood. The CDR3 is CASSPKYGYTF. The DNA of the CDR3 is TGTGCCAGCAGTCCCAAATATGGCTACACCTTC.